The 24 T cell receptor beta chains below come from one sample, sequenced in a study of cytomegalovirus exposure and HLA in healthy donors. The PCR was carried out with 60 Vbeta primers and 13 Jbeta primers. Data came from immunoSEQ multiplex PCR; TCRdb stores just in-frame clones and leaves some out. Of 110,000 to 150,000 clones in the sample, nearly 10% were seen once. The sequencing sample was made of PBMCs. The source of these receptors is a man in his forties or fifties in good health and CMV-seronegative.

The chain combines TRBV7-9 with TRBJ2-3; D is ambiguous. Looked up from germline, CDR1 is SEHNR and CDR2 is FQNEAQ (reference sequence). V was pared by 3 bases and J by 6 bases, with 13 bases between. This CDR3 has 14 amino acids. The CDR3 nucleotides are TGTGCCAGCAGCTTGACTTCAATAGTCGATACGCAGTATTTT. Protein product: CASSLTSIVDTQYF.

This clone was recorded a few times. The rearrangement joins TRBV28 to TRBJ2-7; 13 positions match TRBD2. J was trimmed by 7 bases and V by 5 bases; bases with no gene match: 8. This CDR3 contains 15 residues. Germline V gene lookup returns CDR1 MDHEN and CDR2 SYDVKM. For the CDR3, the DNA is TGTGCCAGCAGTCTCGCCGGGACTAGCGGGGAGGAGCAGTACTTC. As protein: CASSLAGTSGEEQYF. The variable domain in full, with the rest retrieved from reference TRBV28 and TRBJ2-7, is DVKVTQSSRYLVKRTGEKVFLECVQDMDHENMFWYRQDPGLGLRLIYFSYDVKMKEKGDIPEGYSVSREKKERFSLILESASTNQTSMYLCASSLAGTSGEEQYFGPGTRLTVT.

The chain joins TRBV30 to TRBJ1-5; 8 nucleotides line up with TRBD1. This CDR3 spans 13 amino acids. Germline lookup yields CDR1 GTSNPN and CDR2 SVGIG (reference sequence). J was trimmed by 4 bases and V by 6 bases; bases with no gene match: 5. The CDR3 DNA reads as TGTGCCTGTGGACAGGGACGAAATCAGCCCCAGCATTTT. Protein product: CACGQGRNQPQHF.

CDR3 region: CASSARPGLDEQYF. As DNA, the CDR3 is TGCGCCAGCAGCGCACGTCCGGGACTGGACGAGCAGTACTTC. This chain links TRBV10-1 with TRBJ2-7; TRBD2 might be the D (6 bases). Trimming pared 6 bases from V and 5 bases from J, leaving 17 bases between. Germline V CDR1 and CDR2: WNHNN, SYGVQD (reference sequence). The CDR3 runs to 14 residues.

The chain joins TRBV11-3 to TRBJ2-2, with 8 bases lining up with TRBD2. V was pared by 1 base and J by 0 bases, with 4 bases of the junction left unmatched. The germline CDR1 and CDR2 sequences are SGHNT and YENEEA. This CDR3 is 17 amino acids long. This chain's CDR3 is CASSLGGGNANTGELFF. The CDR3 nucleotides read TGTGCCAGCAGCTTAGGCGGGGGGAACGCGAACACCGGGGAGCTGTTTTTT.

This clone was recorded a few times. The chain is built from TRBV14 and TRBJ2-5, with TRBD2 matching 9 bases. This CDR3 contains 15 residues. The germline gives CDR1 SGHDN, CDR2 FVKESK. V shed 2 bases, J shed 1 base, and the junction held 2 bases outside the gene matches. CDR3: CASSQLSGSQETQYF. The CDR3 region has the DNA TGTGCCAGCAGCCAACTTAGCGGGAGCCAAGAGACCCAGTACTTC.

The rearrangement uses TRBV7-8 and TRBJ2-5; 7 bases fit TRBD1. The germline gives CDR1 SGHVS, CDR2 FQNEAQ. V lost 0 bases to trimming and J lost 1 base; unmatched junction nucleotides: 2. There are 15 residues in the CDR3. The CDR3 bases are TGTGCCAGCAGCTTAGCACAGGGGATCCAAGAGACCCAGTACTTC. Its protein product is CASSLAQGIQETQYF.

This clone appeared a few times. The chain recombines TRBV7-2 with TRBJ1-5; 10 bases fit TRBD1. Germline CDR1 is SGHTA and CDR2 is FQGNSA. V trimming: 5 bases; J trimming: 6 bases; junction bases outside the gene matches: 13. The CDR3 totals 17 residues. The CDR3 loop is CASSPNSGQGVGQPQHF. CDR3 sequence (DNA): TGTGCCAGCAGCCCCAACTCTGGACAGGGGGTCGGTCAGCCCCAGCATTTT.

This clone has only a few counts. The chain couples TRBV7-6 to TRBJ2-5; a possible D gene is TRBD2 (6 bases). The length of the CDR3 is 14 residues. Trimming removed 1 base from V and 4 bases from J, with 10 bases in between. Germline CDR1 reads SGHVS; CDR2 reads FNYEAQ. CDR3 bases: TGTGCCAGCAGCTTAGAGGGCGGGGCAGAGACCCAGTACTTC. Encoded protein: CASSLEGGAETQYF. Combining the CDR3 with reference TRBV7-6 and TRBJ2-5 gives the whole variable domain GAGVSQSPRYKVTKRGQDVALRCDPISGHVSLYWYRQALGQGPEFLTYFNYEAQQDKSGLPNDRFSAERPEGSISTLTIQRTEQRDSAMYRCASSLEGGAETQYFGPGTRLLVL.

This clone was detected only a few times. The J gene is TRBJ1-5, the V gene TRBV2; D possibly corresponds to TRBD1 (6 bases). The ends were cut back, 6 bases at V and 0 bases at J, with 12 bases in the middle. CDR1 is SNHLY, CDR2 FYNNEI, per germline. The CDR3 is 15 residues long. For the CDR3, the DNA is TGTGCCAGCAGCCTTCAGGGGCATAGCAATCAGCCCCAGCATTTT. Its translation is CASSLQGHSNQPQHF.

The chain uses TRBV5-1 and TRBJ2-7, with 12 bases that match TRBD2. V lost 4 bases and J lost 3; bases outside the gene matches: 5. This CDR3 has 15 amino acids. Per the germline V gene, CDR1 is SGHRS and CDR2 is YFSETQ. CDR3: CASSPRTSGDYEQYF. CDR3 in DNA: TGCGCCAGCAGCCCCCGGACTAGCGGGGACTACGAGCAGTACTTC.

The sample holds a few counts of this clone. J is TRBJ1-1 and V is TRBV27, with D unresolved. V lost 5 bases and J 4 bases, leaving 14 bases between the germline ends. Germline V lookup: CDR1 MNHEY, CDR2 SMNVEV (reference sequence). The length of the CDR3 is 14 residues. The CDR3 DNA is TGTGCCAGCAGTATAGGTTCCCGGGGCACTGAAGCTTTCTTT. This sequence encodes CASSIGSRGTEAFF.

This chain connects TRBV7-3 to TRBJ1-5; D possibly corresponds to TRBD1 (6 bases). Trimming shortened V by 5 bases and J by 3 bases, and 14 bases separated the two germline ends. CDR3 length equals 15 residues. Looked up from germline, CDR1 is SGHTA and CDR2 is FQGTGA. The CDR3 DNA reads as TGTGCCAGCAGCCTTGACGGGGGGCACAATCAGCCCCAGCATTTT. Protein sequence: CASSLDGGHNQPQHF.

V is TRBV29-1 and J is TRBJ2-7; 9 nucleotides match TRBD1. Germline CDR1 is SQVTM and CDR2 is ANQGSEA. J was trimmed by 6 bases and V by 6 bases; bases with no gene match: 6. The CDR3 spans 12 residues. CDR3 DNA sequence: TGCAGCGTCGGGACAGGGCCTCGCGAGCAGTACTTC. Its protein is CSVGTGPREQYF.

The sample holds many counts of this clone. The chain joins TRBV5-1 to TRBJ2-3, with a weak D call TRBD1 (6 bases). The CDR3 runs to 16 residues. The V gene's germline CDR1 is SGHRS and CDR2 YFSETQ. V shed 6 bases and J shed 3 bases, with 20 bases lying between them. As DNA, the CDR3 is TGCGCCAGCAAGGGGGAGCGGCCGGGGCCTACAGATACGCAGTATTTT. Protein: CASKGERPGPTDTQYF.

This clone was seen more than once but under ten times. This chain connects TRBV9 to TRBJ1-5; 10 nucleotides agree with TRBD1. The length of the CDR3 is 15 residues. V shed 3 bases and J 7 bases; nucleotides not matched to a gene: 7. CDR1 is SGDLS, CDR2 YYNGEE, per germline. The CDR3 protein is CASSGPGQGTQPQHF. Here the CDR3 DNA reads TGTGCCAGCAGCGGACCGGGACAGGGGACCCAGCCCCAGCATTTT.

This clone was observed a handful of times. The genes are TRBV25-1 and TRBJ1-1, with 8 bases fitting TRBD1. This CDR3 comprises 14 residues. V shed 1 base and J 3 bases; nucleotides not matched to a gene: 1. CDR1 and CDR2 from the germline V gene are MGHDK and SYGVNS. The CDR3 loop is CASSELTGDTEAFF. The CDR3 nucleotides read TGTGCCAGCAGTGAATTGACAGGGGACACTGAAGCTTTCTTT.

J is TRBJ2-7 and V is TRBV23-1, with a tentative D call TRBD2 (5 bases). TRBV23-1 is an ORF, and what it does is uncertain. Trimming took off 0 bases at V and 5 bases at J, with 5 bases between the two ends. This CDR3 has 12 residues. CDR3 residues: CASSQSEDEQYF. Written as DNA, the CDR3 is TGCGCCAGCAGTCAATCGGAGGACGAGCAGTACTTC.

This clone was seen only a few times. Within the sample, other DNA sequences also encode this same CDR3. The V gene is TRBV5-1, the J gene TRBJ2-7; 11 nucleotides align to TRBD2. The germline gives CDR1 SGHRS, CDR2 YFSETQ. V shed 3 bases, J shed 0 bases, and the junction held 2 bases outside the gene matches. The CDR3 runs 15 residues. As DNA, the CDR3 is TGCGCCAGCAGCTCCCTAGCGGGAGGCTCCTACGAGCAGTACTTC. This sequence encodes CASSSLAGGSYEQYF.

The CDR3 nucleotides are TGCGCCAGCACCGAGAACGGGGAGGACAGGGGGGATCAGCCCCAGCATTTT. Protein: CASTENGEDRGDQPQHF. V is TRBV4-1 and J is TRBJ1-5; 10 nucleotides agree with TRBD1. There are 17 residues in the CDR3. Germline V gives CDR1 MGHRA, CDR2 YSYEKL. The junction had 14 bases not matched to a gene; V was cut back by 7 bases and J by 5 bases.

A few counts support this clone. The chain has TRBV5-1 and TRBJ1-1, with 7 bases matching TRBD1. The V segment lost 4 bases and the J segment 4 bases; nucleotides outside the gene matches: 16. CDR1 SGHRS and CDR2 YFSETQ come from the germline V gene. The CDR3 has 17 residues. The CDR3 region is CASSPYGQQGLGTEAFF. As DNA, the CDR3 is TGCGCCAGCAGCCCCTACGGACAACAGGGGTTGGGCACTGAAGCTTTCTTT.

This clone turned up a few times. The V and J genes are TRBV6-1 and TRBJ2-2; possible D gene TRBD1, 6 bases. There are 14 residues in the CDR3. Trimming took 6 bases from V and 2 from J, leaving 10 bases between them. Germline-derived CDR1 and CDR2 are MNHNS and SASEGT. CDR3 sequence (DNA): TGTGCCAGCAGCCGGACAGTTAACACCGGGGAGCTGTTTTTT. It yields the protein CASSRTVNTGELFF.

This clone has just a few counts. The chain links TRBV7-9 to TRBJ2-3; 7 bases agree with TRBD1. V trimming: 5 bases; J trimming: 4 bases; junction bases outside the gene matches: 6. Per the germline V gene, CDR1 is SEHNR and CDR2 is FQNEAQ (reference sequence). The CDR3 length is 14 residues. CDR3 in DNA: TGTGCCAGCAGCCCCGGGACAGCCGCAGATACGCAGTATTTT. It translates to CASSPGTAADTQYF.

The chain combines TRBV30 with TRBJ2-6; 7 bases agree with TRBD2. V trimming: 3 bases; J trimming: 2 bases; junction bases outside the gene matches: 4. CDR3 size: 15 residues. Germline CDR1 reads GTSNPN; CDR2 reads SVGIG (reference sequence). The CDR3 DNA reads as TGTGCCTGGAGCCCGGGGACTACTGGGGCCAACGTCCTGACTTTC. Amino acid sequence: CAWSPGTTGANVLTF.